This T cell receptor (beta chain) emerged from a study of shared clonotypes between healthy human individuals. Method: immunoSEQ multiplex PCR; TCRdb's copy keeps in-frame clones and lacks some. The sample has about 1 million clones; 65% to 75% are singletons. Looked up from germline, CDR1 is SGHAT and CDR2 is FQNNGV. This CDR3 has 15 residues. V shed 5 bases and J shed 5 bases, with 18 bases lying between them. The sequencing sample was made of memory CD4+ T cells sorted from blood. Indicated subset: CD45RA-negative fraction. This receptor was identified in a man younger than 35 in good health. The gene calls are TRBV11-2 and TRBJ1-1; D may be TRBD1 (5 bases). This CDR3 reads CASSLRGRVMTEAFF. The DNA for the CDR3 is TGTGCCAGCAGCCTCCGCGGCAGGGTTATGACTGAAGCTTTCTTT.